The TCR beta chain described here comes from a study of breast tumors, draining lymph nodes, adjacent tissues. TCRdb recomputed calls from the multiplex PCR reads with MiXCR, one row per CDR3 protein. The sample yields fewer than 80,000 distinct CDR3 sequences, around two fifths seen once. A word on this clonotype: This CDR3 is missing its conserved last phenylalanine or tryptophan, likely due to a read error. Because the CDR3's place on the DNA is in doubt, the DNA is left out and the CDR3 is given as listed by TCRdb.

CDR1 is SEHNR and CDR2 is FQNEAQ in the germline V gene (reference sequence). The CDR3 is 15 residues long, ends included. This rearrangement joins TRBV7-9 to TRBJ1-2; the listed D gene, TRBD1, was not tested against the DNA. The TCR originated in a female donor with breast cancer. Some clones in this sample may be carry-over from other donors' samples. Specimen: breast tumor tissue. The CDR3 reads CASRSLDPPQDGYPL.